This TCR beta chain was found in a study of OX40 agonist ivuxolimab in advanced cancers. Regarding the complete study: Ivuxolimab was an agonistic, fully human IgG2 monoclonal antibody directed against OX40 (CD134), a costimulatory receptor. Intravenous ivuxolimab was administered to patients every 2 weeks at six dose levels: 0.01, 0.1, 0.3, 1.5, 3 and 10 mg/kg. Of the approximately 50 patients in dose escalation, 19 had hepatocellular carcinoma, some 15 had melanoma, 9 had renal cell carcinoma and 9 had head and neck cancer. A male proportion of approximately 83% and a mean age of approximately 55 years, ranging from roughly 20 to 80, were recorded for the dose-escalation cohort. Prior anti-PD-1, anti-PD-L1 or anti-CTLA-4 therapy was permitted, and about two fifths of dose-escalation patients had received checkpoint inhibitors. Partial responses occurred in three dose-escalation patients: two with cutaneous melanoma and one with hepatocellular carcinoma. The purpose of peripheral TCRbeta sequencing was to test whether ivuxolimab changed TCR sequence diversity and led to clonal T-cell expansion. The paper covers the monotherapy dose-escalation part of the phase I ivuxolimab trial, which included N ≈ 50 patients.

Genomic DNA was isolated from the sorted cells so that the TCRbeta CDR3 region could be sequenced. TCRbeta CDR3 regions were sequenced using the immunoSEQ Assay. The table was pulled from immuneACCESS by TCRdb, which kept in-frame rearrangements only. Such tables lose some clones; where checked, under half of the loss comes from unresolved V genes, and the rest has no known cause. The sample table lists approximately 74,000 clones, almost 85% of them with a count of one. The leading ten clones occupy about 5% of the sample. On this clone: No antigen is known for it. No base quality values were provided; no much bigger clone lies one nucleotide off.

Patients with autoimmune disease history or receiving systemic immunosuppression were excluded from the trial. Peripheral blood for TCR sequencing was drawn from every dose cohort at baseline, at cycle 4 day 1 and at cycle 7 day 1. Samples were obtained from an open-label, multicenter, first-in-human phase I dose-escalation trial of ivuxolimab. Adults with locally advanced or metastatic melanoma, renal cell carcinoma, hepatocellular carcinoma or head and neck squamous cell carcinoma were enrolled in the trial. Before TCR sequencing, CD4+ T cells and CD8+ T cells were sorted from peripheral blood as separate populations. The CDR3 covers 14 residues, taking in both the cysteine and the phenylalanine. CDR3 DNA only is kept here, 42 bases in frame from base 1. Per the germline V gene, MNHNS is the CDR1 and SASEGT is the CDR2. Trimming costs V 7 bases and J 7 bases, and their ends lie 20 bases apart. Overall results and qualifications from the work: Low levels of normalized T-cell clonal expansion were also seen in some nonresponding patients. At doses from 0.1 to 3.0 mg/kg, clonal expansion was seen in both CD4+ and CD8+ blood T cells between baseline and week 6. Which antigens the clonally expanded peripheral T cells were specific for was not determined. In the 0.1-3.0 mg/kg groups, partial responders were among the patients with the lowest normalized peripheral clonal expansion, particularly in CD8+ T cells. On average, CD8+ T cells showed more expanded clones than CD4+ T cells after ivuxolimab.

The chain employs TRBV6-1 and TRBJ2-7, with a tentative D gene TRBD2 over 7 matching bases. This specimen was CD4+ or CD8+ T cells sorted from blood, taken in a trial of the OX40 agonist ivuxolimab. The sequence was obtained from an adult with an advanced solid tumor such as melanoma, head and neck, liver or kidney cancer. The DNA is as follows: TGTGCCAGCACCACAGGGACCGGGAGGAATGAGCAGTACTTC. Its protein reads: CASTTGTGRNEQYF.